What follows are 15 T cell receptor beta chains derived from one specimen sequenced in a study of CD8 T cells in Susac syndrome. With random hexamers, reverse transcription was performed on about 0.5 to 1 ug of RNA. TCRdb re-analysed the immunoSEQ multiplex PCR reads in MiXCR, keeping a single row per CDR3 protein. The repertoire consists of roughly 200,000 distinct CDR3 sequences, with 90% to 95% occurring once and the leading ten covering less than 0.11%. The sample taken for sequencing was CD4+ T cells from PBMCs. The receptors come from a human donor in good health.

This clonotype was seen a single time. The rearrangement uses TRBV20-1 and TRBJ2-4; D not resolved. V was clipped by 0 bases and J by 0 bases, with 24 bases between them. There are 20 residues in the CDR3. CDR1 DFQATT and CDR2 SNEGSKA come from the germline V gene (reference sequence). CDR3 loop: CSARDRMLNWASLAKNIQYF. In DNA form, the CDR3 reads TGCAGTGCTAGAGATCGGATGTTAAATTGGGCGTCCTTAGCCAAAAACATTCAGTACTTC.

This chain joins TRBV12-3 or TRBV12-4 and TRBJ1-2, with 7 bases that match TRBD1. CDR3 size: 13 residues. V was pared by 5 bases and J by 4 bases, with 4 bases of the junction left unmatched. The CDR3 region is CASSPDRFYGYTF. The CDR3 DNA reads as TGTGCCAGCAGTCCGGACAGGTTCTATGGCTACACCTTC.

This clonotype was found once. The CDR3: CASSFSAEGPGTQYF. In DNA form, the CDR3 reads TGTGCCAGCAGTTTTTCCGCCGAAGGGCCAGGGACGCAGTATTTT. The gene calls are TRBV27 and TRBJ2-3; TRBD1 might be the D (5 bases). The CDR3 has 15 amino acids. The V gene's germline CDR1 is MNHEY and CDR2 SMNVEV (reference sequence). V was clipped by 3 bases and J by 9 bases, with 19 bases between them.

The genes are TRBV24-1 and TRBJ1-2; D is possibly TRBD1 (6 bases). The CDR3 extends over 13 amino acids. V was pared by 3 bases and J by 4 bases, with 8 bases between. Germline V lookup: CDR1 KGHDR, CDR2 SFDVKD. The CDR3 sequence is CATSDTRGYGYTF. Written as DNA, the CDR3 is TGTGCCACCAGTGATACCAGGGGCTATGGCTACACCTTC.

The rearrangement joins TRBV15 to TRBJ2-5; D is undetermined. This CDR3 is built from 13 residues. Germline CDR1 LNHNV, CDR2 YYDKDF (reference sequence). Trimming took off 2 bases at V and 2 bases at J, with 6 bases between the two ends. CDR3 amino acids: CATSRWAQETQYF. As DNA, the CDR3 is TGTGCCACCAGCAGATGGGCACAAGAGACCCAGTACTTC.

J is TRBJ2-7 and V is TRBV20-1; D could derive from TRBD1 or TRBD2 (5 bases each). The V end lost 3 bases, the J end lost 4 bases, and 7 bases lay between the germline ends. The CDR3 length is 11 residues. Germline CDR1 is DFQATT and CDR2 is SNEGSKA (reference sequence). CDR3 in amino acids: CSASGAYEQYF. The CDR3 DNA sequence: TGCAGTGCTAGCGGGGCATACGAGCAGTACTTC.

The gene calls are TRBV7-8 and TRBJ2-7; the match to TRBD1 covers 11 bases. The germline V gene has CDR1 SGHVS and CDR2 FQNEAQ. V dropped 5 bases and J dropped 7; count of bases not matched to a gene: 13. The CDR3 covers 16 residues. The CDR3 protein is CASSPSTGTGGREQYV. CDR3 nucleotide sequence: TGTGCCAGCAGCCCCTCTACCGGGACAGGGGGGCGAGAGCAGTACGTC.

The J gene is TRBJ2-5, the V gene TRBV20-1; TRBD2 aligns across 9 bases. The CDR3 totals 16 residues. V shed 0 bases and J 5 bases; nucleotides not matched to a gene: 10. Germline lookup yields CDR1 DFQATT and CDR2 SNEGSKA (reference sequence). The CDR3 bases are TGCAGTGCTAGAGACCCCGTCAGCGGGAGGCGGGAGACCCAGTACTTC. As protein: CSARDPVSGRRETQYF.

Here the CDR3 reads CSVQTGGYNEQFF. CDR3 nucleotide sequence: TGCAGCGTGCAGACAGGAGGCTACAATGAGCAGTTCTTC. This sequence joins TRBV29-1 and TRBJ2-1; D perhaps matches TRBD1 (6 bases). The CDR3 extends over 13 amino acids. Germline assignment: CDR1 SQVTM and CDR2 ANQGSEA. V lost 6 bases, J lost 3 bases, and 12 bases lay in between.

V usage is TRBV28 and J usage is TRBJ2-1, with TRBD1 matching over 11 bases. The CDR3 is 11 residues long. Germline V CDR1 and CDR2: MDHEN, SYDVKM. Trimming cost V 7 bases and J 15 bases; bases outside gene matches: 5. DNA of the CDR3: TGTGCCAGCACCTCGGACAGGGGGCCGTTCTTC. This translates into CASTSDRGPFF. The complete variable domain, with remaining parts taken from reference TRBV28 and TRBJ2-1, reads DVKVTQSSRYLVKRTGEKVFLECVQDMDHENMFWYRQDPGLGLRLIYFSYDVKMKEKGDIPEGYSVSREKKERFSLILESASTNQTSMYLCASTSDRGPFFGPGTRLTVL.

The chain employs TRBV15 and TRBJ2-5; D is possibly TRBD2 (6 bases). CDR1 LNHNV and CDR2 YYDKDF come from the germline V gene (reference sequence). The ends were cut back, 0 bases at V and 5 bases at J, with 7 bases in the middle. The CDR3 extends over 13 amino acids. CDR3 protein: CATSREGRETQYF. The CDR3 DNA reads as TGTGCCACCAGCAGAGAGGGGAGGGAGACCCAGTACTTC.

The rearrangement joins TRBV14 to TRBJ1-2, with unresolved D. Trimming shortened V by 3 bases and J by 8 bases, and 10 bases separated the two germline ends. CDR3 size: 12 residues. The germline CDR1 and CDR2 sequences are SGHDN and FVKESK. In DNA form, the CDR3 reads TGTGCCAGCAGCCACCTCTCATGGGGCTACACCTTC. This sequence encodes CASSHLSWGYTF.

V and J are TRBV20-1 and TRBJ1-1; D gene ambiguous. CDR1 DFQATT and CDR2 SNEGSKA come from the germline V gene (reference sequence). V lost 6 bases and J lost 3, with 14 bases in between. The CDR3 totals 13 residues. The CDR3 DNA sequence: TGCAGTGCAACGGAGAGGGCGTACACTGAAGCTTTCTTT. Translating it yields CSATERAYTEAFF.

The chain has TRBV4-1 and TRBJ2-5; possible D gene TRBD1, 6 bases. The CDR3 length is 16 residues. The germline CDR1 and CDR2 sequences are MGHRA and YSYEKL. V lost 0 bases, J lost 2 bases, and 13 bases lay in between. CDR3 bases: TGCGCCAGCAGCCAAGATCGAGGGACAAGGCAAGAGACCCAGTACTTC. Its translation is CASSQDRGTRQETQYF.

V usage is TRBV28 and J usage is TRBJ2-5, with D possibly TRBD2 on 5 matching bases. V lost 7 bases and J 5 bases, leaving 14 bases between the germline ends. CDR1 and CDR2 from the germline V gene are MDHEN and SYDVKM. This CDR3 contains 13 residues. The CDR3 loop reads CASTPRGRETQYF. The CDR3 bases are TGTGCCAGCACCCCCCGGGGTCGGGAGACCCAGTACTTC. The whole variable domain, remainder taken from reference TRBV28 and TRBJ2-5, is DVKVTQSSRYLVKRTGEKVFLECVQDMDHENMFWYRQDPGLGLRLIYFSYDVKMKEKGDIPEGYSVSREKKERFSLILESASTNQTSMYLCASTPRGRETQYFGPGTRLLVL.